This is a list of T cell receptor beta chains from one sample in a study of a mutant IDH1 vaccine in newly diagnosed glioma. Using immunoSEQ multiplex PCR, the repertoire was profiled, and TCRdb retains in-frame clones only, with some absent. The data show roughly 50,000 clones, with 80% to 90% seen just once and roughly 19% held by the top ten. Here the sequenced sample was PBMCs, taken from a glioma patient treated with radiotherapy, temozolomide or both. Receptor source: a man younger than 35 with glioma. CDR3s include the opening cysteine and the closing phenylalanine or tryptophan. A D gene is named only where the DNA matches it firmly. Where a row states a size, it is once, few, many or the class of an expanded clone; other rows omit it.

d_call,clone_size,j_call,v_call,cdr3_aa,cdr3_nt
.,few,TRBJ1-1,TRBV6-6,CASQPVGTEAFF,TGTGCCAGCCAACCGGTTGGGACTGAAGCTTTCTTT
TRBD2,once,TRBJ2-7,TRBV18,CASSPPGLAGGKSYEQYF,TGTGCCAGCTCACCCCCGGGACTAGCGGGAGGCAAATCCTACGAGCAGTACTTC
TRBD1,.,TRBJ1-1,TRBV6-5,CASRLFGQGLTEAFF,TGTGCCAGCAGATTATTTGGACAGGGTTTGACTGAAGCTTTCTTT
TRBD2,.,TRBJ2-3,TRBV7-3,CASSPTGGALDTQYF,TGTGCCAGCAGCCCGACCGGGGGGGCCCTGGATACGCAGTATTTT
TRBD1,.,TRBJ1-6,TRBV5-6,CASSQTGTAYNSPLHF,TGTGCCAGCAGCCAGACAGGGACGGCCTATAATTCACCCCTCCACTTT
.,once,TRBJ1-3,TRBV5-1,CASSGWTGNTIYF,TGCGCCAGCTCAGGGTGGACTGGAAACACCATATATTTT
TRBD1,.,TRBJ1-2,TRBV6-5,CASSYSRGGSGYTF,TGTGCCAGCAGTTACTCGAGAGGGGGCAGTGGCTACACCTTC
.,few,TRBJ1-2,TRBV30,CAWSVLLSGNYGYTF,TGTGCCTGGAGTGTCCTACTTAGCGGTAACTATGGCTACACCTTC
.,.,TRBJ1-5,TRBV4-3,CASSQELLINQPQHF,TGCGCCAGCAGCCAAGAGTTGCTGATCAATCAGCCCCAGCATTTT
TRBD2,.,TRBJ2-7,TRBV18,CASSPRTSGAYEQYF,TGTGCCAGCTCACCCCGAACTAGCGGAGCCTACGAGCAGTACTTC
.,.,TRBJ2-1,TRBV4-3,CASSQARGNEQFF,TGCGCCAGCAGCCAAGCCAGGGGCAATGAGCAGTTCTTC
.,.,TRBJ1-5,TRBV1,CTSSQDLGQGSYSNQPQHF,TGCACCAGCAGCCAAGATTTAGGACAGGGAAGCTATAGCAATCAGCCCCAGCATTTT
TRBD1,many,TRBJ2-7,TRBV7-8,CASSLWSGGSYEQYF,TGTGCCAGCAGCTTATGGTCAGGGGGAAGTTACGAGCAGTACTTC
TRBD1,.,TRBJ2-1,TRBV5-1,CASSPFPGQGRFNEQFF,TGCGCCAGCAGCCCCTTCCCGGGACAGGGTCGGTTCAATGAGCAGTTCTTC
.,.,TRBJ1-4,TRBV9,CASSFRAHPDEKLFF,TGTGCCAGCAGCTTTCGGGCCCACCCGGACGAAAAACTGTTTTTT
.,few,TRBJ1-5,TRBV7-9,CASSLRQNQPQHF,TGTGCCAGCAGCTTAAGACAGAATCAGCCCCAGCATTTT
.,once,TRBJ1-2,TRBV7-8,CASSSSLGGLMSGYTF,TGTGCCAGCAGCTCCAGCCTCGGGGGACTCATGAGTGGCTACACCTTC
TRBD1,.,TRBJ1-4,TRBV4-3,CASSPNTGTGYEKLFF,TGCGCCAGCAGCCCTAATACCGGGACAGGGTATGAAAAACTGTTTTTT
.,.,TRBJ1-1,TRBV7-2,CASSQYTEAFF,TGTGCCAGCAGCCAGTACACTGAAGCTTTCTTT
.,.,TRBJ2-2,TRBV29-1,CSVEDHRRPGELFF,TGCAGCGTTGAAGATCATAGGAGGCCCGGGGAGCTGTTTTTT
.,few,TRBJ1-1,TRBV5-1,CASSLAGGEGTEAFF,TGCGCCAGCAGCTTGGCCGGAGGGGAGGGAACTGAAGCTTTCTTT
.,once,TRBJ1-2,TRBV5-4,CASSLTLGQGRGYTF,TGTGCCAGCAGCTTGACCCTCGGGCAGGGCCGTGGCTACACCTTC
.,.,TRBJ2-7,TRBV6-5,CASSYSIVFNEQYF,TGTGCCAGCAGTTACTCGATTGTTTTCAACGAGCAGTACTTC
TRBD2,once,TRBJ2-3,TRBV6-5,CASSDLAGPDTQYF,TGTGCCAGCAGTGACCTAGCGGGCCCAGATACGCAGTATTTT
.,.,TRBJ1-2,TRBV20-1,CSASGGGYTF,TGCAGTGCTAGCGGTGGAGGCTACACCTTC
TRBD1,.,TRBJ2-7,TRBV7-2,CASSWTGDPYEQYF,TGTGCCAGCAGCTGGACAGGGGATCCCTACGAGCAGTACTTC
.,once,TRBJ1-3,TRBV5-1,CASSFGRTGNTIYF,TGCGCCAGCAGCTTCGGGAGAACTGGAAACACCATATATTTT
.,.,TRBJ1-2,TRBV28,CASTTPRIRGYTF,TGTGCCAGCACCACCCCCAGGATCAGGGGCTACACCTTC
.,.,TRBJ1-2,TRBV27,CASSPLPQNYGYTF,TGTGCCAGCAGTCCCCTTCCCCAGAACTATGGCTACACCTTC
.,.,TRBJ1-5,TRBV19,CATKGDFSNQPQHF,TGTGCCACTAAAGGGGACTTCAGCAATCAGCCCCAGCATTTT
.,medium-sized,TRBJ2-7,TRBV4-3,CASSQERAGVYEQYF,TGCGCCAGCAGCCAAGAAAGGGCAGGGGTTTACGAGCAGTACTTC
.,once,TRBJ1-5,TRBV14,CASSQEYLRDPGNQPQHF,TGTGCCAGCAGCCAAGAGTACCTAAGAGATCCGGGCAATCAGCCCCAGCATTTT
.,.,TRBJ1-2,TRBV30,CAWSLAAGDGYTF,TGTGCCTGGAGTTTAGCGGCAGGGGATGGCTACACCTTC
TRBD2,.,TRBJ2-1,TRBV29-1,CSVEKAGGWDNEQFF,TGCAGCGTTGAGAAAGCGGGAGGATGGGACAATGAGCAGTTCTTC
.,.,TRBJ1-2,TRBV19,CASSPDRANYGYTF,TGTGCCAGTAGCCCGGACAGAGCTAACTATGGCTACACCTTC
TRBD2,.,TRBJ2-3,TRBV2,CATGAWGTSIDTQYF,TGTGCCACAGGGGCATGGGGGACTAGCATTGATACGCAGTATTTT
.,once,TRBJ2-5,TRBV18,CASSRREETQYF,TGTGCCAGCTCACGACGAGAAGAGACCCAGTACTTC
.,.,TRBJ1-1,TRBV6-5,CASSIRGGGFTEAFF,TGTGCCAGCAGCATCAGGGGCGGGGGGTTCACTGAAGCTTTCTTT
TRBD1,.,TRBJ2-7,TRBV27,CASSSTDRAYYEQYF,TGTGCCAGCAGTTCCACGGACAGGGCCTACTACGAGCAGTACTTC
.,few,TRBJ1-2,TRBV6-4,CASSDSEGRRDGYTF,TGTGCCAGCAGTGACTCAGAGGGCCGGAGAGATGGCTACACCTTC
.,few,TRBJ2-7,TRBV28,CASSFPTGSYEQYF,TGTGCCAGCAGTTTCCCCACAGGGTCCTACGAGCAGTACTTC
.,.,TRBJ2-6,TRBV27,CASSRSSGANVLTF,TGTGCCAGCAGTAGAAGCTCTGGGGCCAACGTCCTGACTTTC
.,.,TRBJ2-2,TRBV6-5,CASSYETANTGELFF,TGTGCCAGCAGTTACGAGACAGCAAACACCGGGGAGCTGTTTTTT